The next 5 T cell receptor beta chains were all read from a single sample in a study of shared clonotypes between healthy human individuals (dated by TCRdb to the early 2020s). For the CD8 naive samples, CD45RO-negative cells were positively selected for CCR7, yielding a CD45RA+CCR7+ population from which TemRA cells were excluded. Libraries were constructed by the immunoSEQ multiplex PCR assay. TCRdb provides this immuneACCESS table in a form limited to in-frame rearrangements. Some clones are lacking; in checked studies, under half of them reflect an unresolved V gene, and why the rest are absent is not known. The sample yields roughly 600,000 clones; roughly 98% were counted once. 0.3% to 0.35% of the sample belongs to the ten largest clones. Sequenced sample: naive CD8+ T cells sorted from blood. Explained via the paper, the cell subset or site label denotes: CD45RA+CCR7+. These receptors all stem from a man aged 25 to 45 in good health.

The chain recombines TRBV2 with TRBJ2-3; the match to TRBD1 covers 8 bases. V trimming: 5 bases; J trimming: 5 bases; junction bases outside the gene matches: 12. This CDR3 is 16 amino acids long. Per the germline V gene, CDR1 is SNHLY and CDR2 is FYNNEI. In DNA, the CDR3 is TGTGCCAGCAGTTCACTGGACAGGGCCCAAGGAGATACGCAGTATTTT. Protein: CASSSLDRAQGDTQYF.

The V gene is TRBV18, the J gene TRBJ2-7; tentatively, D is TRBD1 (5 bases). CDR1 is KGHSH, CDR2 LQKENI, per germline. The ends were cut back, 2 bases at V and 3 bases at J, with 11 bases in the middle. This CDR3 has 14 amino acids. CDR3 sequence (DNA): TGTGCCAGCTCACCAATAGGGGTTGGCTACGAGCAGTACTTC. Translating gives CASSPIGVGYEQYF.

The V gene is TRBV7-3, the J gene TRBJ1-1; 11 bases fit TRBD1. Germline CDR1 and CDR2: SGHTA and FQGTGA. After removal of 5 bases from V and 5 bases from J, the junction contained 4 bases not matched to a gene. The CDR3 is 14 amino acids. The CDR3 here is CASSVGQGVTEAFF. The DNA for the CDR3 is TGTGCCAGCAGCGTGGGACAGGGGGTAACTGAAGCTTTCTTT. The whole variable domain, filled in from reference TRBV7-3 and TRBJ1-1, reads GAGVSQTPSNKVTEKGKYVELRCDPISGHTALYWYRQSLGQGPEFLIYFQGTGAADDSGLPNDRFFAVRPEGSVSTLKIQRTERGDSAVYLCASSVGQGVTEAFFGQGTRLTVV.

J is TRBJ1-5 and V is TRBV6-6; D is uncertain. This CDR3 is built from 11 residues. Per the germline V gene, CDR1 is MNHNY and CDR2 is SVGAGI (reference sequence). Deletions cut 6 bases from V and 5 bases from J, with 5 bases between. The CDR3 coding sequence is TGTGCCAGCAGGAGTGATCAGCCCCAGCATTTT. Protein: CASRSDQPQHF.

V usage is TRBV5-4 and J usage is TRBJ2-6; D remains unclear. Trimming pared 2 bases from V and 0 bases from J, leaving 12 bases between. Germline V lookup: CDR1 SGHNT, CDR2 YYREEE (reference sequence). The CDR3 runs to 17 residues. This CDR3 is CASSFYYSFSGANVLTF. CDR3 sequence (DNA): TGTGCCAGCAGCTTTTATTACAGTTTCTCTGGGGCCAACGTCCTGACTTTC.